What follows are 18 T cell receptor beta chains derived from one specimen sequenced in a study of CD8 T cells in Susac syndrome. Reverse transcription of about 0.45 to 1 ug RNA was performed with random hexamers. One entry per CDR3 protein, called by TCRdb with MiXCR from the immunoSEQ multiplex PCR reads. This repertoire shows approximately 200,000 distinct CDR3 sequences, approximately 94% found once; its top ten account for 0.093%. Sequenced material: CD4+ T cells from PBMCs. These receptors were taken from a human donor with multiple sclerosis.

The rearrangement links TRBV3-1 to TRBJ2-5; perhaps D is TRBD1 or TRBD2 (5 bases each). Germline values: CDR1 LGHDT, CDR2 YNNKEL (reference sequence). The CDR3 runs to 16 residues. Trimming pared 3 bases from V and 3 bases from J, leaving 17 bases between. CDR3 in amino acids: CASSHNPGPPEETQYF. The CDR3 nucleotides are TGTGCCAGCAGCCACAACCCGGGACCTCCGGAAGAGACCCAGTACTTC.

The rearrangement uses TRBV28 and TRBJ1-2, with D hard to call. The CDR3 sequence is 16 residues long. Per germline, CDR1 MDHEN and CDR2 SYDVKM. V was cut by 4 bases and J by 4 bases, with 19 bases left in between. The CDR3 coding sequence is TGTGCCAGCAGTTCCAGGTCGGGCCCCAGCCTCTATGGCTACACCTTC. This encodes CASSSRSGPSLYGYTF.

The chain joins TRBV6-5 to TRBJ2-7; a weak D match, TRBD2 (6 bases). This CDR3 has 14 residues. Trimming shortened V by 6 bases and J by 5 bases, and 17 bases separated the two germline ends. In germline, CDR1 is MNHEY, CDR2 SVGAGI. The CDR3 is CASSLGGVIHEQYF. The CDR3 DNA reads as TGTGCCAGCAGCCTAGGAGGGGTAATCCACGAGCAGTACTTC.

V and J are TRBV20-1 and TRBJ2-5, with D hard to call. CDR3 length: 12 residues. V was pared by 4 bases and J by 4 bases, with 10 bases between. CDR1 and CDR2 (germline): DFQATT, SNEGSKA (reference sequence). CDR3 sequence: CSAIGSLETQYF. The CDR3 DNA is TGCAGTGCTATCGGCAGCTTAGAGACCCAGTACTTC.

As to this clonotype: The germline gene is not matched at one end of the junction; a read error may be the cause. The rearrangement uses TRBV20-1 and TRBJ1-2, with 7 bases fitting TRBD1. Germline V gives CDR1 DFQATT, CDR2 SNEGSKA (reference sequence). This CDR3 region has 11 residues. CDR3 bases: TGCAGTGCGAAGACAGGGACTATTAGGGCCTTC. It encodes CSAKTGTIRAF.

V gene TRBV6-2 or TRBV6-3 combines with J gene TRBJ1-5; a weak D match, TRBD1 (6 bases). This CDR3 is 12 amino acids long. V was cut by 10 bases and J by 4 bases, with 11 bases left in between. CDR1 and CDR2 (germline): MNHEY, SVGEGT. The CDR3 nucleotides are TGTGCCATACAGGGAGGTAATCAGCCCCAGCATTTT. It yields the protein CAIQGGNQPQHF.

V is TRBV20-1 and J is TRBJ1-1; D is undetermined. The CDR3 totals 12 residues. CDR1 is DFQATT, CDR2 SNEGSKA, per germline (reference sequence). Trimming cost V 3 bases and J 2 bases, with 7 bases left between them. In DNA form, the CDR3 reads TGCAGTGCTAGGACGGGAAACACTGAAGCTTTCTTT. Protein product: CSARTGNTEAFF.

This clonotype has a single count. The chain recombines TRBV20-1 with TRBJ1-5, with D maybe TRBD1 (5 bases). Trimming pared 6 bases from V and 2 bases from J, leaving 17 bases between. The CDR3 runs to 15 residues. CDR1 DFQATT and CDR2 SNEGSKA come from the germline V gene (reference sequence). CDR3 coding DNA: TGCAGTGCCCCAACGCAGGGTTTCGGCAATCAGCCCCAGCATTTT. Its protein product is CSAPTQGFGNQPQHF.

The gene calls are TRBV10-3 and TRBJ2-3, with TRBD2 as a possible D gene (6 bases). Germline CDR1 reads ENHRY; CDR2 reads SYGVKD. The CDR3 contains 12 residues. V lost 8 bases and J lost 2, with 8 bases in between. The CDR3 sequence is CAIRDFTDTQYF. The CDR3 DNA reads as TGTGCCATCCGGGACTTCACAGATACGCAGTATTTT.

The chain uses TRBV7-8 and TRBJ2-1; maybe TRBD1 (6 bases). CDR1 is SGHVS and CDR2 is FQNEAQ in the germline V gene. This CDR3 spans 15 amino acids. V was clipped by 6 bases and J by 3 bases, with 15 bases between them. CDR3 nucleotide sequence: TGTGCCAGCAGTCCCCACCGGACAGTCTACAATGAGCAGTTCTTC. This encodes CASSPHRTVYNEQFF.

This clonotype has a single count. CDR3 nucleotide sequence: TGTGCCAGCAGCCCCCGGGCAGTTAGCTCCTACGAGCAGTACTTC. It encodes CASSPRAVSSYEQYF. The V gene is TRBV7-9, the J gene TRBJ2-7; D unclear. Germline V gene lookup returns CDR1 SEHNR and CDR2 FQNEAQ (reference sequence). The ends were cut back, 5 bases at V and 0 bases at J, with 14 bases in the middle. This CDR3 is built from 15 residues.

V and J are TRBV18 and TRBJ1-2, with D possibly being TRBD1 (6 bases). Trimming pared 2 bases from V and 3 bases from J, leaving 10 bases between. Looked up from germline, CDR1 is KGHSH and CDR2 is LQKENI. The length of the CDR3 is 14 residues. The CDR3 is CASSPTGRDYGYTF. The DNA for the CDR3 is TGTGCCAGCTCACCAACAGGGCGAGACTATGGCTACACCTTC.

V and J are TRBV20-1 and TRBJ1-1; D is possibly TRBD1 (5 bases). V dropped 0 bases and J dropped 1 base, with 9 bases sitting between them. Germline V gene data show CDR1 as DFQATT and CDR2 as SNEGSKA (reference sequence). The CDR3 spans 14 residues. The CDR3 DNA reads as TGCAGTGCTAGAGATAGGGGCGCGAACACTGAAGCTTTCTTT. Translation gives CSARDRGANTEAFF.

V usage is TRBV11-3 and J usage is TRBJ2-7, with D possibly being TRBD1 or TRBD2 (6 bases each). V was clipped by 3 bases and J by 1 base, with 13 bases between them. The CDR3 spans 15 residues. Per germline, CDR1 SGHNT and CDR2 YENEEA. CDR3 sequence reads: CASSLIRGESYEQYF. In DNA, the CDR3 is TGTGCCAGCAGCTTGATTAGGGGGGAATCCTACGAGCAGTACTTC.

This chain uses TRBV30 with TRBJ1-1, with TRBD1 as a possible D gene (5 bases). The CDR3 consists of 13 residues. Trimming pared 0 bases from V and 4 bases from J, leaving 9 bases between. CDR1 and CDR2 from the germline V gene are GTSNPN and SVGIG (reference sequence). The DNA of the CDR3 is TGTGCCTGGAGTGTACAAGGGGTCACTGAAGCTTTCTTT. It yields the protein CAWSVQGVTEAFF.

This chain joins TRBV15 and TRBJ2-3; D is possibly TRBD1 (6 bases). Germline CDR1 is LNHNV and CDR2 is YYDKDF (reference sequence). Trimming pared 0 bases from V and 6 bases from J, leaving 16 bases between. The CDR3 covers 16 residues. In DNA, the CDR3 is TGTGCCACCAGCAGAGAGCTTCCAGGGGTTCCGGATACGCAGTATTTT. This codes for CATSRELPGVPDTQYF. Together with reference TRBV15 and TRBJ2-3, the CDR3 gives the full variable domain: DAMVIQNPRYQVTQFGKPVTLSCSQTLNHNVMYWYQQKSSQAPKLLFHYYDKDFNNEADTPDNFQSRRPNTSFCFLDIRSPGLGDTAMYLCATSRELPGVPDTQYFGPGTRLTVL.

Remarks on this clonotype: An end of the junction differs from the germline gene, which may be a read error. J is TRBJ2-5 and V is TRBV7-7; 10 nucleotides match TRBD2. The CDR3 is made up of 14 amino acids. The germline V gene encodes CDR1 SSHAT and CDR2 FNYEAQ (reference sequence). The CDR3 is CASSQRGGGETQYF. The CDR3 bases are TGTGCTAGCAGTCAGCGGGGGGGTGGAGAGACCCAGTACTTC. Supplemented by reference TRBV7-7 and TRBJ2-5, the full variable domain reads GAGVSQSPRYKVTKRGQDVTLRCDPISSHATLYWYQQALGQGPEFLTYFNYEAQPDKSGLPSDRFSAERPEGSISTLTIQRTEQRDSAMYRCASSQRGGGETQYFGPGTRLLVL.

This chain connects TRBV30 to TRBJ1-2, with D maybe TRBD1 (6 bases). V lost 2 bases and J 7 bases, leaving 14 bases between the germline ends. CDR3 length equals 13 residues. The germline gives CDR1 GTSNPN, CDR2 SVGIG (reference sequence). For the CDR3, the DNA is TGTGCCTGGAGTCCACAGGGTCTCGGTGGCTACACCTTC. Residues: CAWSPQGLGGYTF.